The 17 T cell receptor beta chains below come from one sample, sequenced in a study of cytomegalovirus exposure and HLA in healthy donors. Amplification used 60 Vbeta primers and 13 Jbeta primers. Clones were read by immunoSEQ multiplex PCR, and TCRdb kept only the in-frame ones, dropping some. The sample lists 62,000 or so clones, 80% to 90% occurring once. Sequencing was carried out using PBMCs. Every receptor here comes from a man between 18 and 29 years old in good health and CMV-seronegative.

The gene calls are TRBV28 and TRBJ1-1; 7 bases are a match to TRBD1. V was pared by 6 bases and J by 1 base, with 2 bases of the junction left unmatched. CDR1 MDHEN and CDR2 SYDVKM come from the germline V gene. This CDR3 is built from 13 residues. CDR3 residues: CASRTGTNTEAFF. In DNA form, the CDR3 reads TGTGCCAGCAGGACAGGGACGAACACTGAAGCTTTCTTT.

The chain has TRBV5-4 and TRBJ1-1, with D possibly TRBD1 on 5 matching bases. Germline assignment: CDR1 SGHNT and CDR2 YYREEE (reference sequence). This CDR3 has 14 residues. The V and J ends lost 0 bases and 4 bases respectively, with 10 bases between them. The CDR3 protein is CASSLEQGSTEAFF. In DNA, the CDR3 is TGTGCCAGCAGCTTGGAGCAGGGTTCCACTGAAGCTTTCTTT. Together with reference TRBV5-4 and TRBJ1-1, the CDR3 gives the full variable domain: ETGVTQSPTHLIKTRGQQVTLRCSSQSGHNTVSWYQQALGQGPQFIFQYYREEENGRGNFPPRFSGLQFPNYSSELNVNALELDDSALYLCASSLEQGSTEAFFGQGTRLTVV.

As concerns this clone: Additional DNA sequences in this sample encode the identical CDR3. This chain joins TRBV4-1 and TRBJ1-2; maybe TRBD1 (6 bases). Trimming cost V 0 bases and J 8 bases, with 22 bases left between them. In germline, CDR1 is MGHRA, CDR2 YSYEKL. The CDR3 is 17 residues long. The CDR3 here is CASSQDLRGRGISGYTF. The CDR3 coding sequence is TGCGCCAGCAGCCAAGATCTCAGGGGAAGGGGGATAAGCGGCTACACCTTC.

V gene TRBV5-8 combines with J gene TRBJ2-2; 9 nucleotides match TRBD1. The J segment lost 0 bases and the V segment lost 7 bases, leaving 7 bases of the junction unmatched. The CDR3 length is 16 residues. From germline, CDR1 is SGHTS and CDR2 YDEGEE. The CDR3 spells CASPTGTGTNTGELFF. The CDR3, as DNA: TGTGCCAGCCCTACAGGGACAGGGACGAACACCGGGGAGCTGTTTTTT.

The V call is TRBV30, the J call TRBJ1-6, with 8 bases matching TRBD1. Germline values: CDR1 GTSNPN, CDR2 SVGIG (reference sequence). The CDR3 is 15 amino acids. V dropped 8 bases and J dropped 0; count of bases not matched to a gene: 6. This chain's CDR3 is CARQGTDSYNSPLHF. The CDR3 DNA sequence: TGTGCCAGACAGGGGACAGACTCCTATAATTCACCCCTCCACTTT.

The chain employs TRBV4-1 and TRBJ1-1; D uncertain. V lost 3 bases to trimming and J lost 6 bases, with 20 bases between them. Germline loops: CDR1 MGHRA, CDR2 YSYEKL. The CDR3 loop spans 16 amino acids. CDR3 in amino acids: CASSHWATEGVPEAFF. In DNA form, the CDR3 reads TGCGCCAGCAGCCATTGGGCGACCGAGGGAGTCCCTGAAGCTTTCTTT.

This rearrangement joins TRBV30 to TRBJ2-1, with TRBD1 identical over 8 bases. Germline CDR1 GTSNPN, CDR2 SVGIG (reference sequence). The CDR3 is 12 amino acids. Germline trimming cut 2 bases from V and 13 bases from J; bases unmatched to any gene: 7. CDR3 DNA: TGTGCCTGGAGTTTCGGACAGGGATTACAGTTCTTC. The encoded protein is CAWSFGQGLQFF.

The V and J genes are TRBV6-5 and TRBJ1-3; D may be TRBD1 (6 bases). This CDR3 is 14 amino acids long. Per germline, CDR1 MNHEY and CDR2 SVGAGI. The V end lost 2 bases, the J end lost 4 bases, and 9 bases lay between the germline ends. The CDR3 region has the DNA TGTGCCAGCAGTTACAAAGGGGGAGGAAACACCATATATTTT. Amino acids: CASSYKGGGNTIYF.

The chain uses TRBV6-5 and TRBJ2-7; 8 bases align to TRBD1. V trimming: 6 bases; J trimming: 9 bases; junction bases outside the gene matches: 10. CDR1 MNHEY and CDR2 SVGAGI come from the germline V gene. This CDR3 spans 13 amino acids. The DNA for the CDR3 is TGTGCCAGCAGCCGGGACAGGTCAGGGGGGCAGTACTTC. It yields the protein CASSRDRSGGQYF.

V is TRBV7-2 and J is TRBJ1-3; D not resolved. The CDR3 contains 15 residues. The germline V gene encodes CDR1 SGHTA and CDR2 FQGNSA. The ends were cut back, 5 bases at V and 2 bases at J, with 13 bases in the middle. This CDR3 is CASSPAGSAGNTIYF. DNA for the CDR3: TGTGCCAGCAGCCCCGCGGGGTCGGCTGGAAACACCATATATTTT.

CDR3 amino acids: CASSEAGTPSNQPQHF. CDR3 DNA: TGTGCCAGCAGTGAAGCTGGGACACCTAGCAATCAGCCCCAGCATTTT. This chain joins TRBV6-1 and TRBJ1-5, with D possibly being TRBD1 (6 bases). The CDR3 loop spans 16 amino acids. The germline V gene encodes CDR1 MNHNS and CDR2 SASEGT. Trimming took off 0 bases at V and 0 bases at J, with 9 bases between the two ends.

The chain has TRBV12-5 and TRBJ1-4; the D is unclear. Germline V gene data show CDR1 as LGHNT and CDR2 as FRNRAP. CDR3 size: 14 residues. V dropped 7 bases and J dropped 0 bases, with 9 bases sitting between them. In nucleotides, the CDR3 is TGTGCTAGTGCCCGAGAGGCAACTAATGAAAAACTGTTTTTT. This codes for CASAREATNEKLFF. The full variable domain, rest sourced from reference TRBV12-5 and TRBJ1-4, is DARVTQTPRHKVTEMGQEVTMRCQPILGHNTVFWYRQTMMQGLELLAYFRNRAPLDDSGMPKDRFSAEMPDATLATLKIQPSEPRDSAVYFCASAREATNEKLFFGSGTQLSVL.

V and J are TRBV25-1 and TRBJ1-2, with D possibly TRBD1 on 5 matching bases. Trimming took off 4 bases at V and 6 bases at J, with 18 bases between the two ends. CDR3 length equals 15 residues. Germline assignment: CDR1 MGHDK and CDR2 SYGVNS. CDR3: CASSGGGDMVNGYTF. For the CDR3, the DNA is TGTGCCAGCAGTGGCGGGGGTGATATGGTAAATGGCTACACCTTC.

This clone was seen only a few times. This chain uses TRBV27 with TRBJ2-3; a possible D gene is TRBD1 (6 bases). CDR1 and CDR2 from the germline V gene are MNHEY and SMNVEV (reference sequence). The CDR3 runs 14 residues. The V end was cut by 6 bases, the J end by 2 bases, with 12 bases between. The CDR3 DNA is TGTGCCAGCAGCCCAGGGACAACCACAGATACGCAGTATTTT. Amino acids: CASSPGTTTDTQYF.

The J gene is TRBJ1-6, the V gene TRBV29-1; D possibly corresponds to TRBD1 (5 bases). The germline gives CDR1 SQVTM, CDR2 ANQGSEA. CDR3 length equals 14 residues. The DNA of the CDR3 is TGCAGTGTGCGCCAGGGAGGGGCCAATTCACCCCTCCACTTT. Its translation: CSVRQGGANSPLHF.

This sequence joins TRBV2 and TRBJ2-1, with TRBD1 matching 12 bases. This CDR3 is built from 16 residues. V shed 7 bases, J shed 8 bases, and the junction held 12 bases outside the gene matches. Germline assignment: CDR1 SNHLY and CDR2 FYNNEI. CDR3 sequence (DNA): TGTGCCAGCACGCGGCCGGGACAGGGGGCCATCGATGAGCAGTTCTTC. It yields the protein CASTRPGQGAIDEQFF.

This chain connects TRBV6-5 to TRBJ2-7, with 9 bases identical to TRBD1. CDR1 and CDR2 from the germline V gene are MNHEY and SVGAGI. The CDR3 has 16 amino acids. The V segment lost 0 bases and the J segment 3 bases; nucleotides outside the gene matches: 6. CDR3 nucleotide sequence: TGTGCCAGCAGTTACTCAGTGGGACAGGGAGTCTACGAGCAGTACTTC. Protein sequence: CASSYSVGQGVYEQYF.